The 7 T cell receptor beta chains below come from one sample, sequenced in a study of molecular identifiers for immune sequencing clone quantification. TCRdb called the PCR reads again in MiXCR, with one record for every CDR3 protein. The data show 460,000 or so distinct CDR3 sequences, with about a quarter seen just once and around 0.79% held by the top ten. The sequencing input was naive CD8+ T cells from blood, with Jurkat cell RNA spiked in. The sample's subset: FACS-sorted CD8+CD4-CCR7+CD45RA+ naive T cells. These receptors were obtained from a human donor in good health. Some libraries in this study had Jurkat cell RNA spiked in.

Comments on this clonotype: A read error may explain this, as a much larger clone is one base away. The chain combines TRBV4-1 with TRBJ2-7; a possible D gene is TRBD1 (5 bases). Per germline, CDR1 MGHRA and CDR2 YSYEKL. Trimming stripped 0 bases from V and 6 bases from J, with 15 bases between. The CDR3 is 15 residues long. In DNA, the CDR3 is TGCGCCAGCAGCCAAGATTGGCAGGGTACCTCCGAGCAGTACTTC. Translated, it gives CASSQDWQGTSEQYF.

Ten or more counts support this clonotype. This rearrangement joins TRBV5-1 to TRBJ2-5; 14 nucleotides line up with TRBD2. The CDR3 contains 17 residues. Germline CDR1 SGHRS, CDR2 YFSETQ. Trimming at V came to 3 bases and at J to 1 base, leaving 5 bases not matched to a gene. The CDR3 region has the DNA TGCGCCAGCAGCTACGGACTAGCGGGGGGATCCCAAGAGACCCAGTACTTC. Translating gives CASSYGLAGGSQETQYF.

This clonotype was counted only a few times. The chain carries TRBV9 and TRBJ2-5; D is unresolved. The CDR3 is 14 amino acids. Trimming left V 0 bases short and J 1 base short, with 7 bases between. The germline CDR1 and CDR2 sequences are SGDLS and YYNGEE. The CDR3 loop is CASSVGGFQETQYF. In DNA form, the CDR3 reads TGTGCCAGCAGCGTAGGTGGCTTCCAAGAGACCCAGTACTTC. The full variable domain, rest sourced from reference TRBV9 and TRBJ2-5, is DSGVTQTPKHLITATGQRVTLRCSPRSGDLSVYWYQQSLDQGLQFLIQYYNGEERAKGNILERFSAQQFPDLHSELNLSSLELGDSALYFCASSVGGFQETQYFGPGTRLLVL.

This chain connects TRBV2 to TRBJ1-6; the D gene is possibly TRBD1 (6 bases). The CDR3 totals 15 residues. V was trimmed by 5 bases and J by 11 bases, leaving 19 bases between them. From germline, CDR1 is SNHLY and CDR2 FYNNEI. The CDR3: CASSRGQPGVPPLHF. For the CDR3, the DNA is TGTGCCAGCAGTAGAGGACAGCCGGGGGTTCCACCCCTCCACTTT.

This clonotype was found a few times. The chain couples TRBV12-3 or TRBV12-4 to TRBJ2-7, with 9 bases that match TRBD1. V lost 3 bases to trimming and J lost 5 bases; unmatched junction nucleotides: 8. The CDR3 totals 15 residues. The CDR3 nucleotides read TGTGCCAGCAGTTTCCTAGGACAGGGGTACCACGAGCAGTACTTC. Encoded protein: CASSFLGQGYHEQYF.

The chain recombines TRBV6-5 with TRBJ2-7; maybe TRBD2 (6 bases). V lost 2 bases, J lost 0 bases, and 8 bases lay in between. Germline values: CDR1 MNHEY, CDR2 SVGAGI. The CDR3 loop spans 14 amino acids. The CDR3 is CASSYGGDSYEQYF. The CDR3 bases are TGTGCCAGCAGTTACGGCGGGGACTCCTACGAGCAGTACTTC.

The CDR3 region is CASRGEGSPLHF. DNA of the CDR3: TGTGCCAGCAGGGGGGAAGGCTCACCCCTCCACTTT. This chain joins TRBV27 and TRBJ1-6; the D gene is possibly TRBD1 (5 bases). The CDR3 has 12 amino acids. Germline-derived CDR1 and CDR2 are MNHEY and SMNVEV (reference sequence). Trimming shortened V by 6 bases and J by 10 bases, and 10 bases separated the two germline ends.